Below, one T cell receptor (beta chain) is given with its context. V was pared by 3 bases and J by 1 base, with 3 bases of the junction left unmatched. CDR1 MRHNA and CDR2 SNTAGT come from the germline V gene. This CDR3 is built from 16 residues. A Seattle source enrolled patients during active infection and followed them longitudinally. Per the study methods: Estimation of nucleated cell counts relied on the amplification of reference gene primers. The table came from immunoSEQ multiplex PCR; TCRdb's copy has only in-frame clones and leaves some out. V and J calls and clone size follow that table, whereas D and trimming were derived from the DNA. The sample has around 130,000 clones; roughly 90% are singletons. The entry originates in a study of blood T cell repertoires in COVID-19. The overall study: Acute and convalescent COVID-19 specimens originated in the United States, Italy and Spain.

Sequenced material: peripheral blood. The chain combines TRBV6-4 with TRBJ2-1, with 10 bases identical to TRBD2. This sequence was found in a man in his 60s with COVID-19, enrolled during active disease. The CDR3, as DNA: TGTGCCAGCAGTGAAGAACTAGCGGGATCCTACAATGAGCAGTTCTTC. Translating gives CASSEELAGSYNEQFF.